Sequencing of this T cell receptor beta chain was carried out in a study of T cell responses to AZD1222 COVID-19 vaccine (dated by TCRdb to about 2021). Regarding the complete study: AZD1222 recipients whose second dose came at about 4 weeks and those whose second dose came at about 12 weeks were combined into one group, since spike-specific TCR depth and breadth did not differ between the two schedules. A total of approximately 230 trial participants underwent TCR sequencing, of whom around 200 received two doses of AZD1222 and roughly 25 received two doses of the MenACWY control vaccine. Trial participants were enrolled into age subgroups of 18-55, 56-69 and 70-plus years, which contained roughly 150, 30 and 60 TCR-sequenced participants, respectively.

General conclusions and limits of the study: In the small 56-69-year group, the increase in depth fell short of significance, most likely because of low power. Because no day 14 peak-response samples were available, repertoires were characterized only after the peak T cell response. Spike-specific TCR breadth and depth rose significantly after two AZD1222 doses compared with day 0 and with MenACWY recipients. Participants were mostly white British, with more females than males. The authors suggested clonal diversity may have been underestimated. Vaccine-associated CD4 TCRs spanned the whole spike protein, with dominant responses in regions 160-218 and 743-854. Reportedly, close to half of the unique spike-specific TCRs recognized epitopes lying outside the regions that are mutated in the B.1.351 and B.1.1.7 variants. Only five to seven AZD1222 recipients were SARS-CoV-2 seropositive at baseline, limiting conclusions about previously exposed vaccinees.

The time point label of this sample denotes: baseline before first vaccination. The vaccinee samples were drawn from two UK trials, COV001 and COV002, one of which was a single-blind randomized controlled phase 2/3 trial testing AZD1222 (ChAdOx1 nCoV-19) in healthy adults. For TCRbeta chain sequencing, PBMC samples from trial participants were taken at day 0 and at day 28 after the second dose. Of note for this clone: The antigen this receptor binds is unknown. No much larger clone is present one base from it, and per-base qualities are unavailable.

The CDR3 regions of human TCRbeta chains were subjected to immunosequencing. The source study handled its data this way. Repertoire TCRs were checked for matches against a reference library of SARS-CoV-2-specific TCRs that had been generated using the MIRA antigen-specificity platform. Breadth meant the fraction of unique TCRs that were SARS-CoV-2-associated, whereas depth meant the fraction of total T cells that were SARS-CoV-2-associated. Each spike-specific TCR was assigned to its reactive spike region and to a CD4 or CD8 class using the MIRA data. Log10-transformed breadth and depth values were compared by one-way ANOVA with Sidak's multiple comparisons tests. This immuneACCESS table, as held by TCRdb, lists in-frame sequences with V and J called but not all clones. Of the missing ones, under half trace to an unresolved V gene in checked studies; the others have no known cause. V and J calls plus clone size are reproduced from that table; the DNA served to infer D and trimming. For this sample the table gives approximately 120,000 clones, of which 90% to 95% were detected only once. The ten largest clones take up about 3% of the sample.

Trimming costs V 1 base and J 10 bases, and their ends lie 5 bases apart. Looking up the germline V gene (reference sequence) yields CDR1 SEHNR and CDR2 FQNEAQ. The CDR3 goes from the cysteine to the phenylalanine over 12 residues. The sequence is cut down to CDR3 DNA, 36 bases in frame from base 1. The rearranged segments are TRBV7-9 and TRBJ1-6; no D gene can be assigned with confidence. The source of this sequence is an adult in good health. The source was peripheral blood, collected on day 0 of AZD1222 vaccination. DNA sequence: TGTGCCAGCAGCTTAGTTGACTCACCCCTCCACTTT. This yields the protein CASSLVDSPLHF.